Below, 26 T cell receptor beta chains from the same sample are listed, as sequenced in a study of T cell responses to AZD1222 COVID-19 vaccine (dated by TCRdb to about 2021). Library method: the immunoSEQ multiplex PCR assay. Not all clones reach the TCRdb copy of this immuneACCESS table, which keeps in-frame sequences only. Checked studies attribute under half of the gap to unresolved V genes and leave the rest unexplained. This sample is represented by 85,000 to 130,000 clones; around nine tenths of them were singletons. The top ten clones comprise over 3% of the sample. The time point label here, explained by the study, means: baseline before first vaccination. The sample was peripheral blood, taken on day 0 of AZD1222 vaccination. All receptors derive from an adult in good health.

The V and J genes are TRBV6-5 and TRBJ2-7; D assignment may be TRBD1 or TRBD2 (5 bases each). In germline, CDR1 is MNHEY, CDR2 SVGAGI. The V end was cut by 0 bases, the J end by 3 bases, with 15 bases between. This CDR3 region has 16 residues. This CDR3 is CASSYSSGTVNYEQYF. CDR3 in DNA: TGTGCCAGCAGTTACTCCTCGGGGACGGTGAACTACGAGCAGTACTTC.

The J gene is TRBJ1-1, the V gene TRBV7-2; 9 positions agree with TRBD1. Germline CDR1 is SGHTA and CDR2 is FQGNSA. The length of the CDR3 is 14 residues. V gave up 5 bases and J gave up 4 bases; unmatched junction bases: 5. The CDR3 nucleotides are TGTGCCAGCAGCGTACAGGGGGCGAGCACTGAAGCTTTCTTT. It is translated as CASSVQGASTEAFF.

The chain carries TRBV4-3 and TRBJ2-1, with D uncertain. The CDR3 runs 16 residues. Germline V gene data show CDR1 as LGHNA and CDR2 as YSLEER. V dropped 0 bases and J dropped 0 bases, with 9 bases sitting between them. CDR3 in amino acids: CASSQDRTSSYNEQFF. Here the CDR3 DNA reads TGCGCCAGCAGCCAAGATCGCACGAGCTCCTACAATGAGCAGTTCTTC.

CDR3 DNA sequence: TGTGCCAGCAGCCAACTTTTCGACTCACCCCTCCACTTT. Encoded protein: CASSQLFDSPLHF. The V gene is TRBV3-1 (or the pseudogene TRBV3-2), the J gene TRBJ1-6; unclear D gene. The CDR3 is 13 residues long. V dropped 2 bases and J dropped 10 bases, with 9 bases sitting between them. Germline CDR1 is LGHDT and CDR2 is YNNKEL (reference sequence).

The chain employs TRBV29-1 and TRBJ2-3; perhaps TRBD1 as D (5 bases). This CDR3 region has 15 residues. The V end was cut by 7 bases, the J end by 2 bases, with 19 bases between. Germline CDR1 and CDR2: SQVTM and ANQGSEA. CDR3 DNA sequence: TGCAGCGCCTACGATCAGGGAATAATCACAGATACGCAGTATTTT. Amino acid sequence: CSAYDQGIITDTQYF.

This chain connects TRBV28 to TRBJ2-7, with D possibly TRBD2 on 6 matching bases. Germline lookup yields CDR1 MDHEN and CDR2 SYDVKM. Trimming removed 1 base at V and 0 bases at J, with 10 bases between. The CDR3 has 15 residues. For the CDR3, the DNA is TGTGCCAGCAGTTTATCGGGGGATTACTCCTACGAGCAGTACTTC. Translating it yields CASSLSGDYSYEQYF.

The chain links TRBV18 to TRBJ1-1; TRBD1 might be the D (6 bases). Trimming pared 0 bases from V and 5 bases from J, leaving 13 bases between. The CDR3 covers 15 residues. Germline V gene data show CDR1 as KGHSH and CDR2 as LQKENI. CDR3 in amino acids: CASSPPDNQGTEAFF. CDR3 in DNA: TGTGCCAGCTCACCACCGGACAACCAGGGGACTGAAGCTTTCTTT.

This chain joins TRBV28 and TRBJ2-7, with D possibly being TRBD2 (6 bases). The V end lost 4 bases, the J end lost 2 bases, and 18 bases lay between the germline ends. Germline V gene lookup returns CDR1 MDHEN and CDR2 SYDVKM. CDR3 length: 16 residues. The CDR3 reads CASSSPGDSGAYEQYF. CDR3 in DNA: TGTGCCAGCAGTTCCCCCGGGGACTCGGGGGCCTACGAGCAGTACTTC. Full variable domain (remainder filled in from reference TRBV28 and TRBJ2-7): DVKVTQSSRYLVKRTGEKVFLECVQDMDHENMFWYRQDPGLGLRLIYFSYDVKMKEKGDIPEGYSVSREKKERFSLILESASTNQTSMYLCASSSPGDSGAYEQYFGPGTRLTVT.

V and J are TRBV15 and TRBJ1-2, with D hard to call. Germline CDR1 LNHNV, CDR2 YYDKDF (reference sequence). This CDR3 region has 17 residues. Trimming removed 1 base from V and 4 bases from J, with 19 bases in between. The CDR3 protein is CATSRARGASITYGYTF. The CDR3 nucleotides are TGTGCCACCAGCAGAGCCCGTGGTGCCTCTATAACCTATGGCTACACCTTC.

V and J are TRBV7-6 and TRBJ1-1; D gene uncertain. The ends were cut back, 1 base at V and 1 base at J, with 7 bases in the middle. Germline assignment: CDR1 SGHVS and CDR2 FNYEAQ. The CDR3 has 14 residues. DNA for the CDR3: TGTGCCAGCAGCTTAGAGGGAGCGAACACTGAAGCTTTCTTT. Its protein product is CASSLEGANTEAFF.

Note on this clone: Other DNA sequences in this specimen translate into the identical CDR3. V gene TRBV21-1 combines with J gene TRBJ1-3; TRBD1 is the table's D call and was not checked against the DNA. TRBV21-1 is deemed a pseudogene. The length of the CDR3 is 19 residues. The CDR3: CASSPPWGRTGSSGNTIYF. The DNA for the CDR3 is TGTGCCAGCAGCCCCCCCTGGGGAAGGACAGGGTCCTCTGGAAACACCATATATTTT.

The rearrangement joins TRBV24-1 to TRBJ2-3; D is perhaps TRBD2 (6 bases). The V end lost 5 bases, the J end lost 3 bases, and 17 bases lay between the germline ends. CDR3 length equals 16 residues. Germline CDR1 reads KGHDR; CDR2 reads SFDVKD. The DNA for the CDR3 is TGTGCCACCAGTGCGCTTCGATTCGGGGGTACAGATACGCAGTATTTT. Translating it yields CATSALRFGGTDTQYF.

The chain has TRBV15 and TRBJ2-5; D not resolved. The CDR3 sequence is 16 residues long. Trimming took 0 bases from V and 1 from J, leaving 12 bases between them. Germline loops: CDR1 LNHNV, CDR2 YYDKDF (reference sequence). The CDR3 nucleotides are TGTGCCACCAGCAGAGATCGAGGCGGCGGCCAAGAGACCCAGTACTTC. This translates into CATSRDRGGGQETQYF.

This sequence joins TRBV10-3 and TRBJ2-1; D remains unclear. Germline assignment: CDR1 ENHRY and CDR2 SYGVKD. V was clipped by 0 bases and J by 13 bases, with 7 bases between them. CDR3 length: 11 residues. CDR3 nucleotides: TGTGCCATCAGTGAGTCGGAAAGTCAGTTCTTC. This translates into CAISESESQFF.

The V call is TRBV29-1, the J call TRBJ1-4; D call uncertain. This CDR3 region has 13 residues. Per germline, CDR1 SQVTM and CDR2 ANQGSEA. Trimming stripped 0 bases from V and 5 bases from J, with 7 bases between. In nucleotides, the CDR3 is TGCAGCGTTGAAGATTGGCTAAATGAAAAACTGTTTTTT. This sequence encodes CSVEDWLNEKLFF.

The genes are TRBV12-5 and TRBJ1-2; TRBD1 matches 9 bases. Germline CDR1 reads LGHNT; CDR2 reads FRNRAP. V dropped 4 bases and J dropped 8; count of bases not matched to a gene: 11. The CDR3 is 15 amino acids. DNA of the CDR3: TGTGCTAGTGGTTCGGGACAGGGTGGGAGAAAGGGCTACACCTTC. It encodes CASGSGQGGRKGYTF.

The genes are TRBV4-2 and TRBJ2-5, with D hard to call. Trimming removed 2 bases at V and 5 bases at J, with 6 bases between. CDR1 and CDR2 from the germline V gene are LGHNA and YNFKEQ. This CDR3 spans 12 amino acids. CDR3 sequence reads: CASSQPSETQYF. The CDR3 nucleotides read TGTGCCAGCAGCCAACCCTCTGAGACCCAGTACTTC.

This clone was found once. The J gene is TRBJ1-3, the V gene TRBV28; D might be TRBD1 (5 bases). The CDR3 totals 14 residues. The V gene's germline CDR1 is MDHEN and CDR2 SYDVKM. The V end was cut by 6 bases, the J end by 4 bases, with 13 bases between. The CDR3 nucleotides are TGTGCCAGCAGCCCAGGGTTAACGGGAAACACCATATATTTT. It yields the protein CASSPGLTGNTIYF.

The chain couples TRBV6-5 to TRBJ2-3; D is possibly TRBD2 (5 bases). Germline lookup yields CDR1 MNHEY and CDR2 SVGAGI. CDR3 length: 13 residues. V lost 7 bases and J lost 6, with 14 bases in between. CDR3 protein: CASTVAGSDTQYF. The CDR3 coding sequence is TGTGCCAGCACCGTTGCGGGTTCGGATACGCAGTATTTT.

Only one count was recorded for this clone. The CDR3 bases are TGTGCCATCAGTGAGCCGGGACAGCAGTCTAACTATGGCTACACCTTC. Its translation: CAISEPGQQSNYGYTF. This chain links TRBV10-3 with TRBJ1-2; TRBD1 agrees at 7 bases. The CDR3 totals 16 residues. From germline, CDR1 is ENHRY and CDR2 SYGVKD. V trimming: 2 bases; J trimming: 0 bases; junction bases outside the gene matches: 6.

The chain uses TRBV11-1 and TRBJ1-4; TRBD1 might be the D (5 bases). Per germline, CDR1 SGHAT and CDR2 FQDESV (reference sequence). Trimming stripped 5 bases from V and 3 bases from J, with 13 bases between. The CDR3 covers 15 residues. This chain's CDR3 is CASSQGTEPNEKLFF. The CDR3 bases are TGTGCCAGCAGCCAAGGGACCGAGCCTAATGAAAAACTGTTTTTT.

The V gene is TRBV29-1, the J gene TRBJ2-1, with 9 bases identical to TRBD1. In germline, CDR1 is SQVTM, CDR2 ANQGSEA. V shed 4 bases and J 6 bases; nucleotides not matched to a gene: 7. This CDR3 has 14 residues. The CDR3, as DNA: TGCAGCGTTGGTGCGGGACAGGGACTCAATGAGCAGTTCTTC. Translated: CSVGAGQGLNEQFF.

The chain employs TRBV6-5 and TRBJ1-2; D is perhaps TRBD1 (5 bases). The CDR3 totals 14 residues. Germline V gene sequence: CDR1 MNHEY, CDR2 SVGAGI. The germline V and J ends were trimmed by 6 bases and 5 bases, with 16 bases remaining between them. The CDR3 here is CASSPSGEAYGYTF. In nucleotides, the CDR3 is TGTGCCAGCAGCCCATCGGGGGAGGCGTATGGCTACACCTTC.

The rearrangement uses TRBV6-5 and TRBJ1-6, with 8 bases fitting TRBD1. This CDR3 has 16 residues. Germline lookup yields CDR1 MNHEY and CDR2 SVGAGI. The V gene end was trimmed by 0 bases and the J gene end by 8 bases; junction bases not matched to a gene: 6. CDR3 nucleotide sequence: TGTGCCAGCAGTTACTCGCCAGGGGGCGCACATTCACCCCTCCACTTT. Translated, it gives CASSYSPGGAHSPLHF.

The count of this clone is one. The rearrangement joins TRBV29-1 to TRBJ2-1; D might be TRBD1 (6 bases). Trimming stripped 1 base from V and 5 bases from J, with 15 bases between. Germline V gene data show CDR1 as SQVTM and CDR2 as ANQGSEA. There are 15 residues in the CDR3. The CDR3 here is CSVEVTDRLNNEQFF. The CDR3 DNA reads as TGCAGCGTTGAAGTTACTGACAGGCTAAACAATGAGCAGTTCTTC.

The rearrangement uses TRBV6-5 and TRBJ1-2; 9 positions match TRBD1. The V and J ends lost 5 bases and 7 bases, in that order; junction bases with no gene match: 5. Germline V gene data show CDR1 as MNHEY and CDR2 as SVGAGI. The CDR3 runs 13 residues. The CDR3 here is CASSRSDRGGYTF. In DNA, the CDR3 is TGTGCCAGCAGTCGCTCGGACAGGGGTGGCTACACCTTC.